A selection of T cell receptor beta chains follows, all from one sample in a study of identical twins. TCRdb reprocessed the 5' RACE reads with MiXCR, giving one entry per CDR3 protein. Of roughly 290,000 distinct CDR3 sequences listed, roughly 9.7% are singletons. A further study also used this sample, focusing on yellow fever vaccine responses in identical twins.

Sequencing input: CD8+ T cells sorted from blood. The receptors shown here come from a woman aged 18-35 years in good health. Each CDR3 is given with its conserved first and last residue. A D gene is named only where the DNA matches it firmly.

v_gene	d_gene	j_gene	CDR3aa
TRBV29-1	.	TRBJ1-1	CSVVPGGLANTEAFF
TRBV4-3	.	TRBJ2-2	CASSQDPPSAPNTGELFF
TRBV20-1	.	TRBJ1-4	CSARRVGGGEKLFF
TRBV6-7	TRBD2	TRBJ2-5	CASSYLGPSGGRGETQYF
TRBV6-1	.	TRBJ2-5	CASSPYRTRGQETQYF
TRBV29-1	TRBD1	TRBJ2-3	CSVEANGQEPTDTQYF
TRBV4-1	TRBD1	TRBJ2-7	CASSQDLDRGLYEQYF
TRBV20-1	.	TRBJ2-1	CSARAVMRGTEQFF
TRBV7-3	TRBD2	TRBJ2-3	CASSWTSGDDTDTQYF
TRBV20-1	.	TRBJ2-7	CSAKEIWNPYEQYF
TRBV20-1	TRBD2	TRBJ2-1	CSAIASGSYNEQFF
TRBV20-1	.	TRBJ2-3	CSARKVDTQYF
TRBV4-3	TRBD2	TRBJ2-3	CASSQGLAGLYTDTQYF
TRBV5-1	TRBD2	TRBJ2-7	CASSPQHTSGNSYEQYF
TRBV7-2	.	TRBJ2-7	CASSLYPSEPEQYF
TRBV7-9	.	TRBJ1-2	CASSPTYGYTF
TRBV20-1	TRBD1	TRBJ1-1	CSAYGQGALNTEAFF
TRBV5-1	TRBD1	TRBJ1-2	CASSPGTGMGWHYGYTF
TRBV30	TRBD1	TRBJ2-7	CAWSVGTGAYEQYF
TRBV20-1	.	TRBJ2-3	CSASGFGGPVGSTDTQYF
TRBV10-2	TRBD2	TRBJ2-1	CASRPSSGSIYNEQFF
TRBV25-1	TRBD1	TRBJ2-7	CASSVATGQGSYEQYF
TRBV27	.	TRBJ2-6	CASSLVAGDTSGANVLTF